The rows below give T cell receptor beta chains drawn from one sample of a study of T cells expressing NK-cell markers. TCRdb reprocessed the 5' RACE reads; each CDR3 protein has one entry and no DNA is given. The table lists hundreds of thousands of distinct CDR3 sequences. Input material: blood T cells: a sorted CD56 or NKG2C T cell subset, CD4+ or CD8+ T cells, or bulk PBMC T cells (not recorded which). The receptors shown here come from a woman aged 18 to 75 in good health. Both conserved end residues are part of each CDR3. Fields, in order: V gene, J gene, CDR3 protein.

>TRBV5-6|TRBJ2-2
CASSPRQGANTGELFF
>TRBV19|TRBJ1-1
CASTKNTEAFF
>TRBV6-5|TRBJ2-5
CASSPTRTGGFQETQYF
>TRBV20-1|TRBJ2-1
CSARLAGGKNEQFF
>TRBV25-1|TRBJ2-2
CARSRQSNTGELFF
>TRBV4-2|TRBJ2-2
CASSQSTGELFF
>TRBV20-1|TRBJ1-2
CSAPGRILSYGYTF
>TRBV11-2|TRBJ1-6
CASSSTGTGFGSPLHF
>TRBV5-1|TRBJ2-5
CASSPDLGGGEETQYF
>TRBV10-3|TRBJ2-7
CAIRRESYEQYF
>TRBV29-1|TRBJ2-5
CSAGQYQETQYF
>TRBV7-6|TRBJ2-1
CASSHLPGGAYNEQFF
>TRBV20-1|TRBJ1-4
CSARDSKNEKLFF
>TRBV7-2|TRBJ1-2
CASSSGGGLIYGYTF
>TRBV29-1|TRBJ2-4
CSVTPSRGGNIQYF
>TRBV5-4|TRBJ2-1
CASSVAGGATYNEQFF
>TRBV11-2|TRBJ2-3
CASRFTSGRVVGTDTQYF